Below are 26 T cell receptor beta chains sequenced from a single sample in a study of T cell responses to AZD1222 COVID-19 vaccine. This table comes from immunoSEQ multiplex PCR, and its TCRdb copy is limited to in-frame clones, with some not included. The sample comprises 150,000 to 200,000 clones, 85% to 90% of which are singletons, and about 4.1% rests with the top ten. Source: peripheral blood, taken 28 days after the second dose of the MenACWY control vaccine. The receptors come from an adult who received the MenACWY meningococcal vaccine as a control.

V usage is TRBV19 and J usage is TRBJ1-4; perhaps TRBD1 as D (5 bases). Trimming removed 2 bases from V and 8 bases from J, with 18 bases in between. Germline CDR1 LNHDA, CDR2 SQIVND (reference sequence). The CDR3 sequence is 16 residues long. Here the CDR3 DNA reads TGTGCCAGTAGTATATGGACCCCCGAGGGGCTCGAAAAACTGTTTTTT. Amino acids: CASSIWTPEGLEKLFF.

This clone occurred once. The chain carries TRBV4-3 and TRBJ1-4; D is unclear. Between the trimmed V and J ends, which lost 4 bases and 6 bases, there was a span of 12 bases. Per germline, CDR1 LGHNA and CDR2 YSLEER. The CDR3 is 14 residues long. DNA for the CDR3: TGCGCCAGCAGCCGTTGGGGATCGGATGAAAAACTGTTTTTT. It yields the protein CASSRWGSDEKLFF.

The chain is built from TRBV4-3 and TRBJ2-3; 7 bases agree with TRBD2. CDR1 is LGHNA, CDR2 YSLEER, per germline. V lost 0 bases to trimming and J lost 5 bases; unmatched junction nucleotides: 8. The CDR3 has 16 amino acids. The DNA of the CDR3 is TGCGCCAGCAGCCAAGATCTTGCGGGAGAAGTAGATACGCAGTATTTT. It yields the protein CASSQDLAGEVDTQYF.

The genes are TRBV28 and TRBJ1-4; 9 positions match TRBD1. CDR3 length: 15 residues. Germline trimming cut 5 bases from V and 8 bases from J; bases unmatched to any gene: 9. Germline assignment: CDR1 MDHEN and CDR2 SYDVKM. CDR3 sequence (DNA): TGTGCCAGCAGTACAGGGGGCGGTAAGCGAGAAAAACTGTTTTTT. It translates to CASSTGGGKREKLFF.

This clone was found once. V and J are TRBV28 and TRBJ2-5; no definite D call. Trimming stripped 3 bases from V and 0 bases from J, with 5 bases between. Germline CDR1 reads MDHEN; CDR2 reads SYDVKM. The CDR3 is 13 amino acids. CDR3 sequence: CASSFVDQETQYF. CDR3 coding DNA: TGTGCCAGCAGTTTCGTCGACCAAGAGACCCAGTACTTC. The variable domain in full, completed from reference TRBV28 and TRBJ2-5, reads DVKVTQSSRYLVKRTGEKVFLECVQDMDHENMFWYRQDPGLGLRLIYFSYDVKMKEKGDIPEGYSVSREKKERFSLILESASTNQTSMYLCASSFVDQETQYFGPGTRLLVL.

This clone was observed a handful of times. The V call is TRBV3-1 (or the pseudogene TRBV3-2), the J call TRBJ2-7; TRBD2 matches 7 bases. The trim removed 0 bases at V and 7 bases at J, leaving 15 bases unmatched. Per germline, CDR1 LGHDT and CDR2 YNNKEL (reference sequence). There are 17 residues in the CDR3. The CDR3: CASSQDRNPAGEGEQYF. The CDR3 bases are TGTGCCAGCAGCCAAGATCGGAACCCGGCGGGGGAGGGGGAGCAGTACTTC.

The chain recombines TRBV2 with TRBJ1-3; a weak D match, TRBD1 (5 bases). Per the germline V gene, CDR1 is SNHLY and CDR2 is FYNNEI. V lost 6 bases and J 3 bases, leaving 15 bases between the germline ends. This CDR3 has 15 residues. The chain's CDR3 is CASRLEGTLGNTIYF. In nucleotides, the CDR3 is TGTGCCAGCAGACTTGAGGGGACCCTTGGAAACACCATATATTTT.

The chain is built from TRBV6-1 and TRBJ2-1; perhaps D is TRBD1 or TRBD2 (6 bases each). CDR1 is MNHNS and CDR2 is SASEGT in the germline V gene. Trimming left V 2 bases short and J 1 base short, with 12 bases between. The CDR3 totals 16 residues. The CDR3 nucleotides read TGTGCCAGCAGTGAAAGGGGGAGGAAGTCCTACAATGAGCAGTTCTTC. Protein sequence: CASSERGRKSYNEQFF.

In this sample, this clone turned up once. DNA for the CDR3: TGTGCCAGCAGTTTTATTAGGACAGGACTCTCTAATTCACCCCTCCACTTT. This codes for CASSFIRTGLSNSPLHF. The chain is built from TRBV28 and TRBJ1-6; the match to TRBD1 covers 7 bases. This CDR3 region has 17 residues. Unmatched junction bases numbered 11, after V lost 3 bases and J lost 6 bases. The V gene's germline CDR1 is MDHEN and CDR2 SYDVKM.

This clone has just one count. This sample includes further DNA sequences coding for the same CDR3. This rearrangement joins TRBV12-3 or TRBV12-4 to TRBJ2-3; D is unresolved. Trimming shortened V by 4 bases and J by 6 bases, and 5 bases separated the two germline ends. This CDR3 region has 11 residues. CDR3: CASSSADTQYF. In DNA, the CDR3 is TGTGCCAGCAGTTCGGCCGATACGCAGTATTTT.

The chain couples TRBV5-6 to TRBJ1-2; D possibly corresponds to TRBD1 (5 bases). Trimming removed 1 base at V and 2 bases at J, with 9 bases between. Germline loops: CDR1 SGHDT, CDR2 YYEEEE. This CDR3 is built from 14 residues. CDR3 nucleotides: TGTGCCAGCAGCTTGTGGGGACCAAACTATGGCTACACCTTC. Amino acids: CASSLWGPNYGYTF.

V gene TRBV9 combines with J gene TRBJ2-1, with 8 bases identical to TRBD2. V trimming: 4 bases; J trimming: 6 bases; junction bases outside the gene matches: 6. CDR3 size: 14 residues. Germline V CDR1 and CDR2: SGDLS, YYNGEE. The CDR3 sequence: CASSREGTFNEQFF. CDR3 nucleotide sequence: TGTGCCAGCAGCCGGGAGGGGACATTCAATGAGCAGTTCTTC.

The chain employs TRBV28 and TRBJ1-4, with a tentative D call TRBD1 (6 bases). The V end was cut by 2 bases, the J end by 12 bases, with 10 bases between. CDR1 is MDHEN, CDR2 SYDVKM, per germline. This CDR3 region has 12 residues. CDR3 sequence: CASSLDRSELFF. The CDR3 nucleotides read TGTGCCAGCAGTTTAGACAGGTCGGAACTGTTTTTT.

The chain employs TRBV24-1 and TRBJ2-7; perhaps TRBD2 as D (6 bases). Germline CDR1 is KGHDR and CDR2 is SFDVKD. Trimming removed 3 bases at V and 0 bases at J, with 8 bases between. This CDR3 contains 14 residues. The CDR3 sequence: CATSDRRDSYEQYF. In nucleotides, the CDR3 is TGTGCCACCAGTGATAGGCGGGACTCCTACGAGCAGTACTTC.

The chain links TRBV28 to TRBJ1-2; D gene ambiguous. The CDR3 is 14 residues long. The germline V and J ends were trimmed by 3 bases and 3 bases, with 11 bases remaining between them. Germline assignment: CDR1 MDHEN and CDR2 SYDVKM. CDR3 DNA: TGTGCCAGCAGTTTCTTAGGGTCGGACTATGGCTACACCTTC. Its translation is CASSFLGSDYGYTF.

The chain recombines TRBV19 with TRBJ1-5; 11 nucleotides line up with TRBD1. V trimming: 3 bases; J trimming: 2 bases; junction bases outside the gene matches: 3. Germline-derived CDR1 and CDR2 are LNHDA and SQIVND (reference sequence). CDR3 length equals 16 residues. CDR3 amino acids: CASSIGTGGGNQPQHF. The DNA for the CDR3 is TGTGCCAGTAGTATCGGGACAGGGGGTGGCAATCAGCCCCAGCATTTT.

The V and J genes are TRBV19 and TRBJ2-1; 10 bases are a match to TRBD2. Per the germline V gene, CDR1 is LNHDA and CDR2 is SQIVND (reference sequence). The junction had 5 bases not matched to a gene; V was cut back by 4 bases and J by 8 bases. The CDR3 loop spans 14 amino acids. CDR3 DNA sequence: TGTGCCAGTAGTACTAGCGGGAGTGTATATGAGCAGTTCTTC. This gives the protein CASSTSGSVYEQFF.

The chain has TRBV28 and TRBJ1-5; a possible D gene is TRBD1 (5 bases). V lost 3 bases and J lost 4, with 13 bases in between. Germline V gene data show CDR1 as MDHEN and CDR2 as SYDVKM. The CDR3 length is 15 residues. This chain's CDR3 is CASSLGGWRNQPQHF. CDR3 DNA: TGTGCCAGCAGTTTGGGGGGGTGGCGAAATCAGCCCCAGCATTTT.

The CDR3 spells CASSQLQGAGAYEQYF. The CDR3 bases are TGCGCCAGCAGCCAGCTACAGGGGGCCGGCGCCTACGAGCAGTACTTC. This chain joins TRBV4-3 and TRBJ2-7; TRBD1 matches at 9 bases. Per germline, CDR1 LGHNA and CDR2 YSLEER. The trim removed 3 bases at V and 2 bases at J, leaving 8 bases unmatched. This CDR3 is built from 16 residues.

The chain employs TRBV5-4 and TRBJ2-6; the D gene is possibly TRBD2 (6 bases). This CDR3 contains 16 residues. Germline values: CDR1 SGHNT, CDR2 YYREEE (reference sequence). The V end was cut by 3 bases, the J end by 0 bases, with 10 bases between. CDR3 residues: CASSSGGNSGANVLTF. The DNA for the CDR3 is TGTGCCAGCAGCTCCGGAGGGAACTCTGGGGCCAACGTCCTGACTTTC.

The rearrangement joins TRBV5-6 to TRBJ2-7; D unclear. The V gene's germline CDR1 is SGHDT and CDR2 YYEEEE. Trimming stripped 2 bases from V and 2 bases from J, with 17 bases between. This CDR3 is built from 16 residues. The CDR3 region has the DNA TGTGCCAGCAGCTTTTTGGTGCAGACGACCACCTACGAGCAGTACTTC. Protein sequence: CASSFLVQTTTYEQYF.

This sequence joins TRBV5-4 and TRBJ2-3, with D perhaps TRBD2 (5 bases). Germline V gene data show CDR1 as SGHNT and CDR2 as YYREEE (reference sequence). V gave up 5 bases and J gave up 5 bases, with 18 bases separating them. This CDR3 is 15 amino acids long. In DNA, the CDR3 is TGTGCCAGCAGGCCACTCACGCAGAGGGAAGATACGCAGTATTTT. This codes for CASRPLTQREDTQYF.

The chain carries TRBV3-1 (or the pseudogene TRBV3-2) and TRBJ2-4; D gene ambiguous. V was clipped by 3 bases and J by 0 bases, with 6 bases between them. The CDR3 totals 14 residues. CDR1 and CDR2 (germline): LGHDT, YNNKEL (reference sequence). CDR3 DNA: TGTGCCAGCAGCCATCGACCAGCCAAAAACATTCAGTACTTC. Translation: CASSHRPAKNIQYF.

As to this clone: Other DNA sequences in the sample encode the same CDR3. This rearrangement joins TRBV19 to TRBJ1-5; TRBD1 matches at 9 bases. Germline V lookup: CDR1 LNHDA, CDR2 SQIVND (reference sequence). The CDR3 loop spans 13 amino acids. J gave up 5 bases and V 5 bases, and 1 base lay outside the gene matches. The CDR3 region has the DNA TGTGCCAGTAGTCGGGACAGGGATCAGCCCCAGCATTTT. Translated: CASSRDRDQPQHF.

The rearrangement links TRBV4-3 to TRBJ1-4, with 9 bases fitting TRBD1. Germline CDR1 and CDR2: LGHNA and YSLEER. This CDR3 is 16 amino acids long. V lost 3 bases, J lost 8 bases, and 10 bases stayed unmatched. The CDR3 region has the DNA TGCGCCAGCAGCCAGGGACCGGGACAGGGACGCGAAAAACTGTTTTTT. It encodes CASSQGPGQGREKLFF.

This chain joins TRBV28 and TRBJ2-6, with 7 bases lining up with TRBD1. This CDR3 region has 15 residues. Germline assignment: CDR1 MDHEN and CDR2 SYDVKM. The DNA for the CDR3 is TGTGGGACCGAGGGGGCAAACTCTGGGGCCAACGTCCTGACTTTC. Protein: CGTEGANSGANVLTF.